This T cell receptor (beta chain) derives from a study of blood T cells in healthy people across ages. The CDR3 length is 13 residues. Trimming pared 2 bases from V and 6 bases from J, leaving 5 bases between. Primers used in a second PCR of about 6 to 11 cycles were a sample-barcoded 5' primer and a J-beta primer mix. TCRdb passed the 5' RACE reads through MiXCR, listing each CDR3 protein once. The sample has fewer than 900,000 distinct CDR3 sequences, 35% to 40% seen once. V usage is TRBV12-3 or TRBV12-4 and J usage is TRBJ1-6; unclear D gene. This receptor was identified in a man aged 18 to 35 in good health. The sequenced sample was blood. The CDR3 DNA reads TGTGCCAGCAGTTTAAAAAGTAATTCACCCCTCCACTTT. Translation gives CASSLKSNSPLHF.